The next 26 T cell receptor beta chains were all read from a single sample in a study of regulatory T cells in long-lasting Graves disease. TCR beta libraries were built with iRepertoire HTBI primers and Arm-PCR of CDR3 regions. TCRdb re-called the multiplex PCR reads through MiXCR, storing one row per CDR3 protein. This table has 250,000 or so distinct CDR3 sequences, just over 20% appearing once. Time point specified: newly diagnosed GD, antithyroid drugs for less than 3 months. The TCR library was prepared using RNA isolated from PBMCs. The source was peripheral blood mononuclear cells (PBMCs), collected at new diagnosis, from a patient treated with antithyroid drugs. These receptors were collected from a female donor with Graves disease.

This clonotype was detected only a few times. This chain links TRBV29-1 with TRBJ2-4, with 9 nucleotides matching TRBD1. The CDR3 runs to 12 residues. Looked up from germline, CDR1 is SQVTM and CDR2 is ANQGSEA. Unmatched junction bases numbered 3, after V lost 6 bases and J lost 6 bases. Here the CDR3 reads CSVDRGTNIQYF. The CDR3 DNA sequence: TGCAGCGTAGACAGGGGGACAAACATTCAGTACTTC.

V is TRBV20-1 and J is TRBJ2-1, with 7 positions matching TRBD1. The length of the CDR3 is 14 residues. The V gene end was trimmed by 6 bases and the J gene end by 0 bases; junction bases not matched to a gene: 5. CDR1 and CDR2 (germline): DFQATT, SNEGSKA (reference sequence). DNA of the CDR3: TGCAGTGCCAACAGGGGACCCTCCTACAATGAGCAGTTCTTC. Its translation is CSANRGPSYNEQFF.

This clonotype was seen ten or more times. This chain connects TRBV2 to TRBJ2-7; D possibly uses TRBD1 or TRBD2 (5 bases each). V lost 6 bases, J lost 5 bases, and 11 bases lay in between. The germline V gene has CDR1 SNHLY and CDR2 FYNNEI. This CDR3 contains 12 residues. As DNA, the CDR3 is TGTGCCAGCAGAGCTGGGGGAAACGAGCAGTACTTC. Translating gives CASRAGGNEQYF.

V gene TRBV6-1 combines with J gene TRBJ1-1; TRBD1 matches at 10 bases. CDR1 is MNHNS and CDR2 is SASEGT in the germline V gene. CDR3 size: 15 residues. Germline trimming cut 2 bases from V and 5 bases from J; bases unmatched to any gene: 5. The CDR3 loop reads CASSETWTGGTEAFF. DNA of the CDR3: TGTGCCAGCAGTGAAACCTGGACAGGGGGAACTGAAGCTTTCTTT.

This chain links TRBV18 with TRBJ1-6; TRBD1 is a possible D gene (5 bases). Trimming shortened V by 5 bases and J by 8 bases, and 10 bases separated the two germline ends. This CDR3 is 13 amino acids long. In germline, CDR1 is KGHSH, CDR2 LQKENI. CDR3 region: CASSGGFDSPLHF. Here the CDR3 DNA reads TGTGCCAGCTCAGGGGGATTTGATTCACCCCTCCACTTT.

At least ten counts were recorded for this clonotype. The genes are TRBV6-1 and TRBJ1-2; D may be TRBD1 (6 bases). The CDR3 loop spans 14 amino acids. Looked up from germline, CDR1 is MNHNS and CDR2 is SASEGT. V dropped 8 bases and J dropped 6 bases, with 19 bases sitting between them. CDR3 coding DNA: TGTGCCAGCTGTCACAGGGTTTATCCGGATGGCTACACCTTC. This sequence encodes CASCHRVYPDGYTF.

This clonotype was counted ten times or more. This chain uses TRBV27 with TRBJ1-1; 9 bases line up with TRBD1. With V trimmed by 0 bases and J by 5 bases, 10 bases remained unmatched. This CDR3 is built from 17 residues. Germline V lookup: CDR1 MNHEY, CDR2 SMNVEV (reference sequence). CDR3 in amino acids: CASSLSGQGYFDTEAFF. DNA for the CDR3: TGTGCCAGCAGTTTATCCGGACAGGGGTATTTTGATACTGAAGCTTTCTTT.

This clonotype was picked up many times. J is TRBJ2-7 and V is TRBV6-2 or TRBV6-3, with D perhaps TRBD1 (6 bases). Trimming shortened V by 6 bases and J by 2 bases, and 14 bases separated the two germline ends. Germline V gene sequence: CDR1 MNHEY, CDR2 SVGEGT. This CDR3 is built from 14 residues. Here the CDR3 DNA reads TGTGCCAGCAGGCGACAGGCCGCCCCCTACGAGCAGTACTTC. This sequence encodes CASRRQAAPYEQYF.

This clonotype has at least ten counts. This chain joins TRBV2 and TRBJ2-2; D remains unclear. The CDR3 length is 15 residues. V lost 0 bases, J lost 2 bases, and 7 bases lay in between. The germline gives CDR1 SNHLY, CDR2 FYNNEI. CDR3 DNA sequence: TGTGCCAGCAGTGAAGCGCAGAGAAACACCGGGGAGCTGTTTTTT. This sequence encodes CASSEAQRNTGELFF. Looking up the rest from reference TRBV2 and TRBJ2-2 gives the full variable domain: EPEVTQTPSHQVTQMGQEVILRCVPISNHLYFYWYRQILGQKVEFLVSFYNNEISEKSEIFDDQFSVERPDGSNFTLKIRSTKLEDSAMYFCASSEAQRNTGELFFGEGSRLTVL.

This clonotype was seen at least ten times. This chain connects TRBV10-3 to TRBJ2-1; TRBD2 agrees at 7 bases. CDR3 length equals 15 residues. CDR1 and CDR2 from the germline V gene are ENHRY and SYGVKD. Unmatched junction bases numbered 9, after V lost 2 bases and J lost 8 bases. This CDR3 reads CAISEPPRGLHEQFF. In DNA form, the CDR3 reads TGTGCCATCAGTGAGCCGCCGCGGGGGTTGCATGAGCAGTTCTTC.

This chain uses TRBV4-3 with TRBJ2-1; D remains unclear. The length of the CDR3 is 13 residues. The germline CDR1 and CDR2 sequences are LGHNA and YSLEER. Trimming removed 1 base from V and 5 bases from J, with 6 bases in between. CDR3 coding DNA: TGCGCCAGCAGCCAAGTGTCCGACAATGAGCAGTTCTTC. Translated: CASSQVSDNEQFF.

At least ten counts were recorded for this clonotype. This chain uses TRBV7-2 with TRBJ2-5; the match to TRBD1 covers 9 bases. The ends lost 4 bases at V and 3 bases at J; junction bases unmatched: 6. Germline CDR1 is SGHTA and CDR2 is FQGNSA. This CDR3 region has 15 residues. In DNA form, the CDR3 reads TGTGCCAGCAGCTCCTACAGGACAGGGGAAGAGACCCAGTACTTC. This encodes CASSSYRTGEETQYF.

This clonotype was observed at least ten times. The V gene is TRBV5-5, the J gene TRBJ1-3, with no clear D. Trimming stripped 2 bases from V and 1 base from J, with 1 base between. The CDR3 runs 12 residues. Germline CDR1 reads SGHKS; CDR2 reads YYEKEE (reference sequence). CDR3 protein: CASSFSGNTIYF. CDR3 nucleotide sequence: TGTGCCAGCAGCTTTTCTGGAAACACCATATATTTT.

At least ten counts were recorded for this clonotype. CDR3 amino acids: CASSSGNEAFF. The CDR3 DNA follows: TGTGCCAGCAGCTCGGGAAATGAAGCTTTCTTT. The chain combines TRBV11-2 with TRBJ1-1; the D is unclear. Trimming shortened V by 4 bases and J by 7 bases, and 7 bases separated the two germline ends. The CDR3 is 11 residues long. Per germline, CDR1 SGHAT and CDR2 FQNNGV.

On this clonotype itself: A junction end diverges from the germline sequence, so it may reflect a read error. The chain carries TRBV7-2 and TRBJ1-3; a weak D match, TRBD1 (5 bases). The CDR3 is 15 residues long. Germline values: CDR1 SGHTA, CDR2 FQGNSA. CDR3 protein: CASSSRGTNGSTIYF. In DNA form, the CDR3 reads TGTGCCAGCAGCTCCCGGGGCACCAATGGAAGCACCATATATTTT.

This clonotype has ten or more counts. The V gene is TRBV29-1, the J gene TRBJ1-1; maybe TRBD1 (5 bases). CDR1 SQVTM and CDR2 ANQGSEA come from the germline V gene. The V gene lost 4 bases and the J gene lost 0 bases, with 12 bases spanning the gap. The CDR3 is 14 residues long. The CDR3 region has the DNA TGCAGCGTTGGGTCTGGGGGTCTGAACACTGAAGCTTTCTTT. It encodes CSVGSGGLNTEAFF.

Only a few counts were recorded for this clonotype. The gene calls are TRBV6-1 and TRBJ1-1; D not resolved. The CDR3 spans 11 residues. Trimming pared 5 bases from V and 7 bases from J, leaving 8 bases between. Germline-derived CDR1 and CDR2 are MNHNS and SASEGT. The CDR3: CASSPGLEAFF. DNA for the CDR3: TGTGCCAGCAGTCCGGGTCTTGAAGCTTTCTTT.

This clonotype has more than one count but fewer than ten. This chain joins TRBV5-1 and TRBJ1-2; TRBD1 matches 9 bases. Trimming took 5 bases from V and 3 from J; bases not matched to a gene: 8. Germline lookup yields CDR1 SGHRS and CDR2 YFSETQ. This CDR3 has 15 residues. The CDR3 sequence: CASRSTGGADYGYTF. As DNA, the CDR3 is TGCGCCAGCAGATCAACAGGGGGCGCTGACTATGGCTACACCTTC. The full variable domain, with the rest looked up from reference TRBV5-1 and TRBJ1-2, is KAGVTQTPRYLIKTRGQQVTLSCSPISGHRSVSWYQQTPGQGLQFLFEYFSETQRNKGNFPGRFSGRQFSNSRSEMNVSTLELGDSALYLCASRSTGGADYGYTFGSGTRLTVV.

This clonotype was counted many times. The chain combines TRBV7-9 with TRBJ2-1, with TRBD2 as a possible D gene (6 bases). The V gene's germline CDR1 is SEHNR and CDR2 FQNEAQ (reference sequence). Deletions cut 7 bases from V and 0 bases from J, with 16 bases between. There are 16 residues in the CDR3. In DNA, the CDR3 is TGTGCCAGCATCCCGGGCGGGGAGAGCTCCTACAATGAGCAGTTCTTC. Protein sequence: CASIPGGESSYNEQFF.

There are many counts of this clonotype. The gene calls are TRBV5-4 and TRBJ2-3; the match to TRBD2 covers 9 bases. V lost 4 bases and J lost 3; bases outside the gene matches: 9. Germline V gene data show CDR1 as SGHNT and CDR2 as YYREEE (reference sequence). The CDR3 spans 16 residues. The DNA for the CDR3 is TGTGCCAGCAGCCCCTTTGCGGGAGGGCCGACAGATACGCAGTATTTT. Translated: CASSPFAGGPTDTQYF.

This clonotype has at least ten counts. The rearrangement uses TRBV24-1 and TRBJ2-2, with D maybe TRBD2 (5 bases). The CDR3 has 15 amino acids. Germline V gene sequence: CDR1 KGHDR, CDR2 SFDVKD. V gave up 8 bases and J gave up 1 base, with 13 bases separating them. This chain's CDR3 is CATMSRAGNTGELFF. The DNA for the CDR3 is TGTGCCACCATGTCGCGGGCGGGGAACACCGGGGAGCTGTTTTTT.

This clonotype was recorded many times. The CDR3 loop reads CASSATGRSNQPQHF. The CDR3 coding sequence is TGTGCCAGCAGTGCAACAGGGAGGTCCAATCAGCCCCAGCATTTT. The rearrangement links TRBV2 to TRBJ1-5; TRBD1 is a possible D gene (6 bases). Germline V gene lookup returns CDR1 SNHLY and CDR2 FYNNEI. Between the trimmed V and J ends, which lost 4 bases and 3 bases, there was a span of 13 bases. CDR3 length: 15 residues.

The gene calls are TRBV6-1 and TRBJ1-6; TRBD1 aligns across 10 bases. Germline V gene lookup returns CDR1 MNHNS and CDR2 SASEGT. Unmatched junction bases numbered 8, after V lost 6 bases and J lost 6 bases. This CDR3 is built from 16 residues. The DNA for the CDR3 is TGTGCCAGCAGGGGGGGGACAGGGGCAGGTAATTCACCCCTCCACTTT. The encoded protein is CASRGGTGAGNSPLHF.

To note about this clonotype: A far bigger clonotype differs at one base, so this is likely a read error. This sequence joins TRBV6-2 or TRBV6-3 and TRBJ2-2; D is ambiguous. V shed 7 bases and J shed 6 bases, with 6 bases lying between them. Germline assignment: CDR1 MNHEY and CDR2 SVGEGT. This CDR3 contains 11 residues. CDR3 in amino acids: CASNYPGELFF. The CDR3 DNA is TGTGCCAGCAATTATCCCGGGGAGCTGTTTTTT.

This clonotype was seen a handful of times. In DNA form, the CDR3 reads TGTGCCAGCTCACCAACGTTCAGCAGCAAAAACATTCAGTACTTC. Its translation: CASSPTFSSKNIQYF. The rearrangement joins TRBV18 to TRBJ2-4; D gene uncertain. Germline lookup yields CDR1 KGHSH and CDR2 LQKENI. V was cut by 2 bases and J by 3 bases, with 11 bases left in between. The CDR3 spans 15 residues.

This clonotype was picked up many times. The rearrangement joins TRBV19 to TRBJ1-5; D is undetermined. In germline, CDR1 is LNHDA, CDR2 SQIVND (reference sequence). The CDR3 runs to 15 residues. V shed 5 bases and J shed 6 bases, with 17 bases lying between them. CDR3 loop: CASSPLDGPPQPQHF. The CDR3 DNA follows: TGTGCCAGTAGTCCTTTGGACGGCCCCCCTCAGCCCCAGCATTTT.